This TCR beta chain was captured in a study of identical twins. General study findings and limits: Out-of-frame TCR alpha sharing observed in monozygotic twins exceeded model estimates. Twins' excess sharing was less marked for out-of-frame beta sequences.

cDNA molecules carried unique molecular identifiers, and template switching added a universal primer site. TCRdb re-derived calls from the 5' RACE reads in MiXCR, one entry per CDR3 protein. The profile shows about 900,000 distinct CDR3 sequences, about 12% of them singletons. This clonotype was detected ten times or more. Its antigen is not identified. V was cut by 3 bases and J by 2 bases, with 10 bases left in between. CDR3 size: 14 residues. The germline V gene encodes CDR1 SQVTM and CDR2 ANQGSEA. The data also belong to a second study, concerning yellow fever vaccine responses in identical twins.

The TCR originated in a woman under 30 in good health. The chain has TRBV29-1 and TRBJ2-2; D is possibly TRBD1 (6 bases). The sample consisted of PBMCs. CDR3 nucleotide sequence: TGCAGCGTTGATCCCAGGGGAAACACCGGGGAGCTGTTTTTT. As protein: CSVDPRGNTGELFF.